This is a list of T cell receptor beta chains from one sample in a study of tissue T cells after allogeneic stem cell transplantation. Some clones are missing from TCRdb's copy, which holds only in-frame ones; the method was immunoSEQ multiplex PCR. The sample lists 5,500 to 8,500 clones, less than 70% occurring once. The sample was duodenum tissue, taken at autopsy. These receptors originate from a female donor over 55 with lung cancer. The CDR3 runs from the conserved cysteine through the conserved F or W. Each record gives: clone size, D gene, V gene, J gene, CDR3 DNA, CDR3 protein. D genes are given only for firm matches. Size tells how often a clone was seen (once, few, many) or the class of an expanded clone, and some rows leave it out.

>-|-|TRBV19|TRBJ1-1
TGTGCCAGTAGGGATGCTTACAGGAGGAACACTGAAGCTTTCTTT
CASRDAYRRNTEAFF
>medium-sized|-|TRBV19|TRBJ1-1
TGTGCCAGTGGGGAGATGGGCAGGGTCACTGAAGCTTTCTTT
CASGEMGRVTEAFF
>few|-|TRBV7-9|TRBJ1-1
TGTGCCAGCAGCTTTGCAACGACAGGGAACACTGAAGCTTTCTTT
CASSFATTGNTEAFF
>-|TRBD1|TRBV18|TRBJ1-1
TGTGCCAGCTCACCGGAATTGGACAGGGAAGCTTTCTTT
CASSPELDREAFF
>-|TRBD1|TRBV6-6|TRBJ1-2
TGTGCCAGCAGCCTAGCCTCCAGGCGGGACAGGGTTAATGATATCTATGGCTACACCTTC
CASSLASRRDRVNDIYGYTF
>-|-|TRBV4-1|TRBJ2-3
TGCGCCAGCAGCCACCCCAGGGCTCGCACAGATACGCAGTATTTT
CASSHPRARTDTQYF
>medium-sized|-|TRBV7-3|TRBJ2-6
TGTGCCAGCAGCACACAGGGAGCTGGGGCCAACGTCCTGACTTTC
CASSTQGAGANVLTF
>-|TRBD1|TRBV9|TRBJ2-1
TGTGCCAGCAGCTTAGGGACAGGGCTATCCTACAATGAGCAGTTCTTC
CASSLGTGLSYNEQFF
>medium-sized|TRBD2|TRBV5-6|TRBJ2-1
TGTGCCAGCAGCCATTGGACTAGCGGGAAGATCTACAATGAGCAGTTCTTC
CASSHWTSGKIYNEQFF
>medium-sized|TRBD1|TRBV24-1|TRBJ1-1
TGTGCCACCAGTGATCCGACAGGGGGTAACACTGAAGCTTTCTTT
CATSDPTGGNTEAFF
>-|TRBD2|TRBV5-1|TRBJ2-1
TGCGCCAGCAGCAACCTTAGCGGGAGGTACAATGAGCAGTTCTTC
CASSNLSGRYNEQFF
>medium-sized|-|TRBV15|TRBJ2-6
TGTGCCACCAGCAGATCCCAGGGAATCTCTGGGGCCAACGTCCTGACTTTC
CATSRSQGISGANVLTF
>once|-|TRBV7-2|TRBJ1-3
TGTGCCAGCAGCCTCACCGGAAACACCATATATTTT
CASSLTGNTIYF
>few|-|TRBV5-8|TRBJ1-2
TGTGCCAGCAGCTTTCCGGCGGCGGGCTATGGCTACACCTTC
CASSFPAAGYGYTF
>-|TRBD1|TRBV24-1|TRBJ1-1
TGTGCCACCAGTGATCCTACAGGGGGAGTCACTGAAGCTTTCTTT
CATSDPTGGVTEAFF
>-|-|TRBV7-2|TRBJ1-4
TGTGCCAGCAGCTCCTATGGCAATGAAAAACTGTTTTTT
CASSSYGNEKLFF
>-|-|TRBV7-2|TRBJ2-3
TGTGCCAGCAGGACGACTGGGGATACGCAGTATTTT
CASRTTGDTQYF
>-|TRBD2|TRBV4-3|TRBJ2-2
TGCGCCAGCAGCCAAGGCCAAGCGGGGGGAAACACCGGGGAGCTGTTTTTT
CASSQGQAGGNTGELFF
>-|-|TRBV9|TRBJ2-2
TGTGCCAGCAGCGTAACGATCGGGGAGAACACCGGGGAGCTGTTTTTT
CASSVTIGENTGELFF
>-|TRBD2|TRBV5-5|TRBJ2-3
TGTGCCAGCAGCCGGACTAGCGGTAAAGATACGCAGTATTTT
CASSRTSGKDTQYF
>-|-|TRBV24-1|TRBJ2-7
TGTGCCACCAGTTTGGGGGGCTCCTACGAGCAGTACTTC
CATSLGGSYEQYF
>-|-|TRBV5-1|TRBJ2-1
TGCGCCAGCAGCTTGCGGGGGATATACAATGAGCAGTTCTTC
CASSLRGIYNEQFF
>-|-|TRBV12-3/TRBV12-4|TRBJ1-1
TGTGCCAGCAGTTCGGGGATTGAAGCTTTCTTT
CASSSGIEAFF
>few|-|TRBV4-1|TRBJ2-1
TGCGCCAGCAGCCCCCGAGGTGATTTGGCTGGGAATGAGCAGTTCTTC
CASSPRGDLAGNEQFF
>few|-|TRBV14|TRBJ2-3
TGTGCCAGCAGCTTTGGAGGGGGAGCCACAGATACGCAGTATTTT
CASSFGGGATDTQYF
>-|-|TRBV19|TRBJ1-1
TGTGCCAGTAGTCGGGGGAGAGCTTTCTTT
CASSRGRAFF
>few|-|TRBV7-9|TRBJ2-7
TGTGCCAGCAGCCCGGGATTAGTTTACGAGCAGTACTTC
CASSPGLVYEQYF
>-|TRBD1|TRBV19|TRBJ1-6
TGTGCCAGTACCTCCCAAGGACAGGGGGCGAATTCACCCCTCCACTTT
CASTSQGQGANSPLHF
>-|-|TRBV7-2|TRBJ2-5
TGTGCCAGCAGCTTAGTCGGGCAGGCAACGAACCAAGAGACCCAGTACTTC
CASSLVGQATNQETQYF
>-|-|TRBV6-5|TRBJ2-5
TGTGCCAGCGGAGAAACAGCACAAGAGACCCAGTACTTC
CASGETAQETQYF
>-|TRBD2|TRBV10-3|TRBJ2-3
TGTGCCATCAGTGAAGCGGGAGGCACAGATACGCAGTATTTT
CAISEAGGTDTQYF
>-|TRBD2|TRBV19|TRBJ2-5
TGTGCCAGTAGTATATCATGGGGAGGGCAGGGGACCCAGTACTTC
CASSISWGGQGTQYF
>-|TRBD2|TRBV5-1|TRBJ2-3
TGCGCCACCCGGGGGGGCCCCAGTTTCGCCGGTAGGAATTTT
CATRGGPSFAGRNF
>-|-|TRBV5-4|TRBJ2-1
TGTGCCAGCAGCTTGGCGGGGCCACGGGCCTACAATGAGCAGTTCTTC
CASSLAGPRAYNEQFF
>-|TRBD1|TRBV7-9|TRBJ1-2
TGTGCCAGCAGCTTAGACAGGGGACAGGACTATGGCTACACCTTC
CASSLDRGQDYGYTF
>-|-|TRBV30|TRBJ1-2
TGTGCCTGGAGTCATTATCAGGGAACGGGTGGCTACACCTTC
CAWSHYQGTGGYTF
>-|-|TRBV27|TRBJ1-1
TGTGCCAGCAGCCACAGGGAAGGGAACACTGAAGCTTTCTTT
CASSHREGNTEAFF